This T cell receptor beta chain derives from a study of blood T cell repertoires in COVID-19. The V gene's germline CDR1 is MNHEY and CDR2 SMNVEV (reference sequence). This CDR3 is built from 13 residues. The V end was cut by 5 bases, the J end by 2 bases, with 7 bases between. Libraries were prepared by immunoSEQ multiplex PCR; TCRdb keeps only in-frame clonotypes and omits some of them. The data show 350,000 to 500,000 clones, 70% to 90% seen once. The chain couples TRBV27 to TRBJ1-5; D is uncertain. Source material: PBMCs or T cells enriched from blood (not recorded which). This sequence was found in a woman aged 18 to 35 who had been exposed to COVID-19. DNA of the CDR3: TGTGCCAGCAGTCCTCCGGGCAATCAGCCCCAGCATTTT. Translation: CASSPPGNQPQHF.